A single TCR beta chain is shown here with its context. Germline trimming cut 0 bases from V and 7 bases from J; bases unmatched to any gene: 5. Germline V gene lookup returns CDR1 KGHSH and CDR2 LQKENI. This CDR3 region has 15 residues. This entry comes from a study of blood T cell repertoires in COVID-19. Looking at the study overall: Italy, Spain and the United States were the sources of the convalescent and acute COVID-19 samples. T cells, B-cell-depleted T cells, or PBMCs provided the cDNA or gDNA that served as material.

Measured with immunoSEQ multiplex PCR; TCRdb has only the in-frame clones, and not every one. The sample lists more than 250,000 clones, around 78% occurring once. The sequenced material came from peripheral blood. The source is a man aged 60 to 69 who had recovered from COVID-19. V is TRBV18 and J is TRBJ2-1; TRBD1 matches 8 bases. CDR3 sequence reads: CASSPPGGQANEQFF. DNA for the CDR3: TGTGCCAGCTCACCACCGGGGGGACAGGCTAATGAGCAGTTCTTC.